This T cell receptor beta chain was found in a study of T cell responses to AZD1222 COVID-19 vaccine. Regarding the study as a whole: Clonal diversity may have been underestimated, and the donors were mostly white British, with more females than males. None of the repertoires were sampled until the peak T cell response had passed. Nearly half of spike-specific TCRs reportedly target unmutated variant regions. Baseline seropositivity occurred in only a handful of AZD1222 recipients.

Points on this clone: Its specificity is not known.

The data were produced by immunoSEQ multiplex PCR, yet TCRdb's version contains in-frame clones alone and is incomplete. The sample lists approximately 150,000 clones; 92% were seen once. Trimming left V 0 bases short and J 3 bases short, with 12 bases between. Per the germline V gene, CDR1 is MNHNS and CDR2 is SASEGT. CDR3 length equals 16 residues. This receptor was taken from an adult in good health. The chain employs TRBV6-1 and TRBJ2-1; possibly TRBD2 for D (5 bases). Specimen: peripheral blood, collected on day 0 of AZD1222 vaccination. As DNA, the CDR3 is TGTGCCAGCAGTGAAGCGCCGGGATACATCTACAATGAGCAGTTCTTC. It specifies CASSEAPGYIYNEQFF.